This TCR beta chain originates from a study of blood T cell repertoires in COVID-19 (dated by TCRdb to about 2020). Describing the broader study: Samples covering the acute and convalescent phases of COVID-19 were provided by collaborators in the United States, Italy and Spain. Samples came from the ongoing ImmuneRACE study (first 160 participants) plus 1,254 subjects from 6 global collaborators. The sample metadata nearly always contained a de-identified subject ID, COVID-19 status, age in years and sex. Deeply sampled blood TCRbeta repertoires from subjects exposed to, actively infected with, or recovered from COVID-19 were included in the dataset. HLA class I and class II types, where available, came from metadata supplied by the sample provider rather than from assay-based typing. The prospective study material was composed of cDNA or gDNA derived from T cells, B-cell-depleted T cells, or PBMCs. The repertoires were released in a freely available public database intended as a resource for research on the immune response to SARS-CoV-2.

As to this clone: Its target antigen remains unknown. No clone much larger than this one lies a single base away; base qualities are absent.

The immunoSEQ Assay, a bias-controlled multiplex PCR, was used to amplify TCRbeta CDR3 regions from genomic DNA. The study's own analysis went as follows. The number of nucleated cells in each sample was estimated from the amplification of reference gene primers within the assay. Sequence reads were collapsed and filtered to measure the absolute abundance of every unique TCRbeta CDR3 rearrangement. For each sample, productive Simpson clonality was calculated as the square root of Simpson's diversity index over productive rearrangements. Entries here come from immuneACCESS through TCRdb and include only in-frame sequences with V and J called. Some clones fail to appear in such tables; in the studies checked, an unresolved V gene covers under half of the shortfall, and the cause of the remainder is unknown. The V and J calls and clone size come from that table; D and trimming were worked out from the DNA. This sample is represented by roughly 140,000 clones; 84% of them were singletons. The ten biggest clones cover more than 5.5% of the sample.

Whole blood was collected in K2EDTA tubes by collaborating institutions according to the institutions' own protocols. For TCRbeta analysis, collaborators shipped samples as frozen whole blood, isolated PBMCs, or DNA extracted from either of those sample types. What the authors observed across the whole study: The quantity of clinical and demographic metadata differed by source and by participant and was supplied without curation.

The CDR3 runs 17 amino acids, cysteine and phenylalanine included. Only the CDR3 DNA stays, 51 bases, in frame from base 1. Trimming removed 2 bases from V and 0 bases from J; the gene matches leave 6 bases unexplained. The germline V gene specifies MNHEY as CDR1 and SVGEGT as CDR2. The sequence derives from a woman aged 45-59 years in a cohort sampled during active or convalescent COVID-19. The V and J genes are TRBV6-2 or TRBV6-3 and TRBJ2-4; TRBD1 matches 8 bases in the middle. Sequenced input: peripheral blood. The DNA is TGTGCCAGCAGTTACCCGGACAGGGACCTAGCCAAAAACATTCAGTACTTC. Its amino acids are CASSYPDRDLAKNIQYF.